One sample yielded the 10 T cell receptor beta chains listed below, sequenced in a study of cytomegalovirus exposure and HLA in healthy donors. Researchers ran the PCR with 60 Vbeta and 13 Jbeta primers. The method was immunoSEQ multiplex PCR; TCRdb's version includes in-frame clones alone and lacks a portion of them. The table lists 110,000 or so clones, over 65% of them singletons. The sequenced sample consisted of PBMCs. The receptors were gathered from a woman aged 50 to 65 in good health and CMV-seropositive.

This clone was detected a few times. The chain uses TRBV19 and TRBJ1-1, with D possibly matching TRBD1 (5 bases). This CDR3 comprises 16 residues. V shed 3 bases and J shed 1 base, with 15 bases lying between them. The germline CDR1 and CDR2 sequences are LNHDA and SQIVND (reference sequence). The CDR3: CASSIEAGKGNTEAFF. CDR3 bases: TGTGCCAGTAGTATTGAGGCAGGGAAGGGGAACACTGAAGCTTTCTTT.

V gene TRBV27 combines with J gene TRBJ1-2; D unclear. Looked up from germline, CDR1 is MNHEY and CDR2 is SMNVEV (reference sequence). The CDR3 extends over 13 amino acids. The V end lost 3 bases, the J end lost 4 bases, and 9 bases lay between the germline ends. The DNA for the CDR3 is TGTGCCAGCAGTTTTCAGAAGTCCTATGGCTACACCTTC. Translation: CASSFQKSYGYTF.

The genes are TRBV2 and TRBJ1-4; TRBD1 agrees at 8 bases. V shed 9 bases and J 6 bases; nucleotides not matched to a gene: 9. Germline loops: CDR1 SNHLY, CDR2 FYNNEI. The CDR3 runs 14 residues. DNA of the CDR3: TGTGCCAGTTATGGACAGGGCTCGTATGAAAAACTGTTTTTT. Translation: CASYGQGSYEKLFF.

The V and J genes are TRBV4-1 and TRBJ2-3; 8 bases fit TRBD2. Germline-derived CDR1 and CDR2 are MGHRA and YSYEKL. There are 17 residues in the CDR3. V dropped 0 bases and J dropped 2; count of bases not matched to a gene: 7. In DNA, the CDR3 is TGCGCCAGCAGCCAAGATCGGGTAGCGGGGCCCACAGATACGCAGTATTTT. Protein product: CASSQDRVAGPTDTQYF.

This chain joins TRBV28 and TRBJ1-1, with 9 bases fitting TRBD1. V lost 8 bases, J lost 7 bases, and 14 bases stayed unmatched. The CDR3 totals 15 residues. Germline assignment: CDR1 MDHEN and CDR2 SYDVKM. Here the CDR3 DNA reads TGTGCCAGCCCCCCGGGACAGGGCGTTTTCCTTGAAGCTTTCTTT. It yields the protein CASPPGQGVFLEAFF.

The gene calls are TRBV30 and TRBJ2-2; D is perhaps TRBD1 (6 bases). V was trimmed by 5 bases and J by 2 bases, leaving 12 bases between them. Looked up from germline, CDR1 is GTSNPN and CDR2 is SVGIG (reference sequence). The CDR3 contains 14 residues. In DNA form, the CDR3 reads TGTGCCTGGCCGGGACACCTAAACACCGGGGAGCTGTTTTTT. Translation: CAWPGHLNTGELFF. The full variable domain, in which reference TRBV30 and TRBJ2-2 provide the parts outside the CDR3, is SQTIHQWPATLVQPVGSPLSLECTVEGTSNPNLYWYRQAAGRGLQLLFYSVGIGQISSEVPQNLSASRPQDRQFILSSKKLLLSDSGFYLCAWPGHLNTGELFFGEGSRLTVL.

CDR3 sequence: CASSLQGAVGELFF. The CDR3, as DNA: TGTGCCAGCAGCTTACAGGGGGCCGTCGGGGAGCTGTTTTTT. The V call is TRBV7-2, the J call TRBJ2-2, with 8 bases identical to TRBD1. The CDR3 contains 14 residues. With V trimmed by 2 bases and J by 7 bases, 3 bases remained unmatched. The germline V gene encodes CDR1 SGHTA and CDR2 FQGNSA.

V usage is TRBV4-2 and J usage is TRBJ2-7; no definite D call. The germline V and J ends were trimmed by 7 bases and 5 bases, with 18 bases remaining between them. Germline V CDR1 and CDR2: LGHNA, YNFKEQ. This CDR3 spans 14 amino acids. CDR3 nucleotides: TGTGCCAGCACCCCAAGTGATTCTGGCCACGAGCAGTACTTC. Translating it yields CASTPSDSGHEQYF.

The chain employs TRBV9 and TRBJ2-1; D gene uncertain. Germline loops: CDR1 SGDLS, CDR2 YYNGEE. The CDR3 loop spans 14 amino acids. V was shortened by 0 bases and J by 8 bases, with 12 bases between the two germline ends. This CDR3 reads CASSVVAGRDEQFF. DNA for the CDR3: TGTGCCAGCAGCGTAGTGGCCGGCCGGGATGAGCAGTTCTTC.

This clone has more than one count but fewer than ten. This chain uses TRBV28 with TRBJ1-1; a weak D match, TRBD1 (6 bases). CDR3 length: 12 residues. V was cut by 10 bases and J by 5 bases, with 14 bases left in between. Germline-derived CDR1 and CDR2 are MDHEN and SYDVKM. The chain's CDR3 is CAINRVQTEAFF. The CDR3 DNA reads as TGTGCCATCAACAGGGTTCAAACTGAAGCTTTCTTT.